This entry concerns a single T cell receptor beta chain. Source study methods: Amplifying reference gene primers gave estimates of nucleated cell counts. Assay: immunoSEQ multiplex PCR; the TCRdb copy retains only in-frame clones and omits some. V, J and clone size are taken as reported in that table, and D and trimming were inferred from the DNA itself. Of under 350,000 clones listed, about 89% are singletons. V was pared by 7 bases and J by 8 bases, with 14 bases between. The CDR3 totals 12 residues. The germline CDR1 and CDR2 sequences are MDHEN and SYDVKM. These data originate in a study of blood T cell repertoires in COVID-19. Study information: Material from acute and convalescent COVID-19 was sourced from the United States, Italy and Spain. The cDNA or gDNA used as material had been derived from T cells, B-cell-depleted T cells, or PBMCs.

Sequenced: peripheral blood. The receptor's source is a man aged 35 to 55 with acute or convalescent COVID-19. The J gene is TRBJ1-2, the V gene TRBV28; D may be TRBD1 (6 bases). CDR3 in amino acids: CASTAGGTGYTF. Here the CDR3 DNA reads TGTGCCAGCACTGCGGGGGGCACAGGCTACACCTTC.